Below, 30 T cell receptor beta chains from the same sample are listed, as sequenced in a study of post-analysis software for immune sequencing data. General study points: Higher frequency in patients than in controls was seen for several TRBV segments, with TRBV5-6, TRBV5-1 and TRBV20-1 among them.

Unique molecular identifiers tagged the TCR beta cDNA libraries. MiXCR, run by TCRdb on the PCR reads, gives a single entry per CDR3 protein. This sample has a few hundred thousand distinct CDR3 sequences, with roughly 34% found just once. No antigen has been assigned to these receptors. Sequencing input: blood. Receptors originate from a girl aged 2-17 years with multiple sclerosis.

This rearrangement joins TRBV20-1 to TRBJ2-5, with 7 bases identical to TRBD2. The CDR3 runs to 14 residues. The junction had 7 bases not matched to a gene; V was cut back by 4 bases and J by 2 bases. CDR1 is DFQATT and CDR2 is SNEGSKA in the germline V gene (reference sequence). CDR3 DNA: TGCAGTGCTATATCGCTAGCGGTTCAAGAGACCCAGTACTTC. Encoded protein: CSAISLAVQETQYF.

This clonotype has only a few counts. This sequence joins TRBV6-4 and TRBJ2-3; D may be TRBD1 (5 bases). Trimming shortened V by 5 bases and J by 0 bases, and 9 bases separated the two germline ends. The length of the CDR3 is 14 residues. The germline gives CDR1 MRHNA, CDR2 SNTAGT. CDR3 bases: TGTGCCAGCAGTCCCGACAGTAGCACAGATACGCAGTATTTT. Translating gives CASSPDSSTDTQYF.

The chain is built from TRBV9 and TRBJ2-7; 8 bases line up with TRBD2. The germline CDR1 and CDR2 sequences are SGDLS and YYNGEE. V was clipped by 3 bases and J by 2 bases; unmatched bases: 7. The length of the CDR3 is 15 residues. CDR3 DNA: TGTGCCAGCAGCGCAGATAGCGGGGCCACCTACGAGCAGTACTTC. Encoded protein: CASSADSGATYEQYF.

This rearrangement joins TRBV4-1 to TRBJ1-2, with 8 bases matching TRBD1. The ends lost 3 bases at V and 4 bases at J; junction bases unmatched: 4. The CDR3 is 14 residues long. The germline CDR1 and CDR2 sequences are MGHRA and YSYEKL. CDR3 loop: CASSHEGQVYGYTF. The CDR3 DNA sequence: TGCGCCAGCAGCCACGAGGGACAGGTCTATGGCTACACCTTC.

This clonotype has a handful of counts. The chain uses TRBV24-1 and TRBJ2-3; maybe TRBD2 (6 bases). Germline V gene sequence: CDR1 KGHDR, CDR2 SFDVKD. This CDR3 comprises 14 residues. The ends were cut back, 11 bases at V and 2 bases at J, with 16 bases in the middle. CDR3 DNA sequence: TGTGCCAGCACGGGACGCGGGAACACAGATACGCAGTATTTT. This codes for CASTGRGNTDTQYF.

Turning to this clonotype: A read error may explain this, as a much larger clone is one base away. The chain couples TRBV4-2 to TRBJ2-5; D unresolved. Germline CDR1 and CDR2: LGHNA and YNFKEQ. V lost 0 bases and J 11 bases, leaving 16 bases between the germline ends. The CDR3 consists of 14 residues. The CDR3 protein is CASSQDGQFNEQYF. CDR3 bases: TGTGCCAGCAGCCAAGATGGCCAGTTCAATGAGCAGTACTTC.

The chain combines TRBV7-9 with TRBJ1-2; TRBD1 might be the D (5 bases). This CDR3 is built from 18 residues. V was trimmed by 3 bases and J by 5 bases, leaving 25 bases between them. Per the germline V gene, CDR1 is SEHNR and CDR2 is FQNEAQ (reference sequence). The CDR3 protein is CASSFTAALLQGDYGYTF. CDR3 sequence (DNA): TGTGCCAGCAGCTTTACCGCTGCTCTTCTACAAGGGGATTATGGCTACACCTTC.

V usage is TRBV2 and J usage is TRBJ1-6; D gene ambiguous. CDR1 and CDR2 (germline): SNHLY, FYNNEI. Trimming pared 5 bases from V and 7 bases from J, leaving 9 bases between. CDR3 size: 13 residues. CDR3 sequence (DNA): TGTGCCAGCAGTAAGGAGGGCAATTCACCCCTCCACTTT. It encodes CASSKEGNSPLHF.

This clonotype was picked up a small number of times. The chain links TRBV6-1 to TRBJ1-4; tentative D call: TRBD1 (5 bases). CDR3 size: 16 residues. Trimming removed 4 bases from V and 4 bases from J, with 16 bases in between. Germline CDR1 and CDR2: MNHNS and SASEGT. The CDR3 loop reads CASSAFPGTVNEKLFF. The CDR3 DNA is TGTGCCAGCAGTGCCTTTCCTGGGACGGTTAATGAAAAACTGTTTTTT.

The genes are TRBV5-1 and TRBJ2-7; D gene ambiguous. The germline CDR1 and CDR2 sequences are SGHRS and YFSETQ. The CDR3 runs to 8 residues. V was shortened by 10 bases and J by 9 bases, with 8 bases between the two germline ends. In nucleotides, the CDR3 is TGCGCCCTCTCGCGGCAGTACTTC. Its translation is CALSRQYF.

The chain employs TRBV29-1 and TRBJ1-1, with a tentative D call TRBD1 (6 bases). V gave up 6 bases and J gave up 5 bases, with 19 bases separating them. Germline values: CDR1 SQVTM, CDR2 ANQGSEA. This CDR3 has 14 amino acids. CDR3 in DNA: TGCAGCGTCGACCCCCAGGGGAGAGAGACTGAAGCTTTCTTT. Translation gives CSVDPQGRETEAFF.

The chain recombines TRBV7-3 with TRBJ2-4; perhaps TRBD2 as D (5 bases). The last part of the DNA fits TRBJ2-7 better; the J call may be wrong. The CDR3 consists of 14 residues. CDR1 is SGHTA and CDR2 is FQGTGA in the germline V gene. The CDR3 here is CASSPTEAGDEQYF. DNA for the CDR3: TGTGCCAGCAGCCCGACGGAGGCAGGTGACGAGCAGTACTTC.

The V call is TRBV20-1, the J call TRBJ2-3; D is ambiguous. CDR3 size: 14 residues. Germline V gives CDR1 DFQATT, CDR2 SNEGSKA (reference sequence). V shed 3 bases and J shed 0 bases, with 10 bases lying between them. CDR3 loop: CSASGHQSTDTQYF. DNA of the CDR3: TGCAGTGCTAGTGGGCACCAAAGCACAGATACGCAGTATTTT.

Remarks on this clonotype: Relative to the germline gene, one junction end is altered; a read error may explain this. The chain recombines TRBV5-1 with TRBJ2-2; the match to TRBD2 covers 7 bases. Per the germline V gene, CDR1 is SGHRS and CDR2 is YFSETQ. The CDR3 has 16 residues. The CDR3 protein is CASSKDGGGNTGELFF. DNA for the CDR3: TGCGCCAGCAGCAAGGACGGGGGAGGGAACACCGGGGAACTGTTTTTT. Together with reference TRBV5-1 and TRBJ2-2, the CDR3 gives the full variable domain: KAGVTQTPRYLIKTRGQQVTLSCSPISGHRSVSWYQQTPGQGLQFLFEYFSETQRNKGNFPGRFSGRQFSNSRSEMNVSTLELGDSALYLCASSKDGGGNTGELFFGEGSRLTVL.

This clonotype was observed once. The CDR3 region is CASSLRIAGAADAQYF. The CDR3 DNA follows: TGTGCCAGCAGCTTAAGAATAGCGGGGGCCGCGGATGCGCAGTATTTT. The chain couples TRBV7-8 to TRBJ2-3, with TRBD2 matching over 9 bases. Germline V lookup: CDR1 SGHVS, CDR2 FQNEAQ. CDR3 length: 16 amino acids. Germline trimming cut 2 bases from V and 10 bases from J; bases unmatched to any gene: 13.

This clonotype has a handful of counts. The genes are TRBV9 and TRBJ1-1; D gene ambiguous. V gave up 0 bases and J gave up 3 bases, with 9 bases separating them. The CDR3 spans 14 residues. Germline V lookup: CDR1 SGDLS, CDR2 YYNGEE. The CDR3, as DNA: TGTGCCAGCAGCGTAGCTACGGTGGACACTGAAGCTTTCTTT. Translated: CASSVATVDTEAFF.

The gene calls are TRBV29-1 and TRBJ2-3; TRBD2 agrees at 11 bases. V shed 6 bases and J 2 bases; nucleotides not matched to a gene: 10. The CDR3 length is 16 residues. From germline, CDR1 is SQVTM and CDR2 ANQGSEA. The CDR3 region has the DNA TGCAGCGTCGTACCACTAGCGGGGGAGCACACAGATACGCAGTATTTT. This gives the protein CSVVPLAGEHTDTQYF.

The CDR3 spells CASSPAGSTNYGYTF. CDR3 nucleotides: TGTGCCAGCAGCCCCGCGGGGAGCACCAACTATGGCTACACCTTC. The V and J genes are TRBV9 and TRBJ1-2; D is uncertain. The germline V gene encodes CDR1 SGDLS and CDR2 YYNGEE. V lost 4 bases and J 2 bases, leaving 15 bases between the germline ends. The CDR3 loop spans 15 amino acids.

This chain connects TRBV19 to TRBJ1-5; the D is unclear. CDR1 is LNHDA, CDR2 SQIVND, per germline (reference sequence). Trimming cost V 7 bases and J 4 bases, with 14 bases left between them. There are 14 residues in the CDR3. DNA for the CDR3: TGTGCCAGTATAGAAGGCGCAGCAAATCAGCCCCAGCATTTT. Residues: CASIEGAANQPQHF.

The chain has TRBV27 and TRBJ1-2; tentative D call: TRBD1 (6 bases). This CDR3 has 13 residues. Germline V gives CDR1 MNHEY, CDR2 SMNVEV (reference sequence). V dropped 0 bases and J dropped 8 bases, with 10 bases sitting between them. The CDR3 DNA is TGTGCCAGCAGTTTATCCAGGGGTGGCGGCTACACCTTC. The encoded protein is CASSLSRGGGYTF.

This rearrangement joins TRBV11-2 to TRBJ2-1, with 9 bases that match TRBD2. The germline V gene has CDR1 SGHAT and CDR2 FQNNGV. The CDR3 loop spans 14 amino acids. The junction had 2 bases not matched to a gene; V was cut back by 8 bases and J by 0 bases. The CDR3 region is CASGLASSYNEQFF. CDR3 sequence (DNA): TGTGCCAGCGGACTAGCGAGCTCCTACAATGAGCAGTTCTTC.

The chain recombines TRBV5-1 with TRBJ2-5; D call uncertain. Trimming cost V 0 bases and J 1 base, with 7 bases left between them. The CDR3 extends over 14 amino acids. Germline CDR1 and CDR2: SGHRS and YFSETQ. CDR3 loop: CASSLEDPQETQYF. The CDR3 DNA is TGCGCCAGCAGCTTGGAGGACCCCCAAGAGACCCAGTACTTC.

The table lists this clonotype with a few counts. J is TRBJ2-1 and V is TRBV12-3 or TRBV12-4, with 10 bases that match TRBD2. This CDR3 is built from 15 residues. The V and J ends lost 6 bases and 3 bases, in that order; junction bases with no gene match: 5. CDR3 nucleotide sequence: TGTGCCAGCAGCTCACTAGCGGGGAGCTACAATGAGCAGTTCTTC. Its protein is CASSSLAGSYNEQFF.

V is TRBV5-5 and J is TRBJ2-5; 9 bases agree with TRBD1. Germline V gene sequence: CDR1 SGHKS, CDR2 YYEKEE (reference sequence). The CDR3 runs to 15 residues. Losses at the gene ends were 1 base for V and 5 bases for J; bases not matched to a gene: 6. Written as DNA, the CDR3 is TGTGCCAGCAGCTTGAAACAGGGGGCGCGGGAGACCCAGTACTTC. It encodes CASSLKQGARETQYF.

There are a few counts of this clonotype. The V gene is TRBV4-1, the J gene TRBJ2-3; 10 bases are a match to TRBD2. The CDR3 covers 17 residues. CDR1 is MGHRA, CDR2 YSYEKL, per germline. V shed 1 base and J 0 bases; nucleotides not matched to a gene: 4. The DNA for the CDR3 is TGCGCCAGCAGCCAAGGATGGACTAGCGGAAGCACAGATACGCAGTATTTT. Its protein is CASSQGWTSGSTDTQYF.

The CDR3 reads CASSLALAGGSNEQFF. The DNA for the CDR3 is TGCGCCAGCAGCTTGGCCCTAGCGGGGGGGTCGAATGAGCAGTTCTTC. This chain connects TRBV5-1 to TRBJ2-1; 12 bases line up with TRBD2. The trim removed 0 bases at V and 7 bases at J, leaving 5 bases unmatched. The germline CDR1 and CDR2 sequences are SGHRS and YFSETQ. This CDR3 comprises 16 residues.

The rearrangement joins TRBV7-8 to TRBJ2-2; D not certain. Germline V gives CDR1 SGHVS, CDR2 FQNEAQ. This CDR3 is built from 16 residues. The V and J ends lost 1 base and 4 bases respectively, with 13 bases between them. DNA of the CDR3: TGTGCCAGCAGCTTAGTGGAGTCGGAAAGCACCGGGGAGCTGTTTTTT. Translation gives CASSLVESESTGELFF.

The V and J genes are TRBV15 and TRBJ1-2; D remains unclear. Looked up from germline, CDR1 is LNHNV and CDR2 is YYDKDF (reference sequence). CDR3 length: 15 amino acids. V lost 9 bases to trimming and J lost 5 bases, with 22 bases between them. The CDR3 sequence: CATNERHRKLYGYTF. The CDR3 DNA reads TGTGCCACAAACGAAAGACACCGAAAACTTTATGGCTACACCTTC.

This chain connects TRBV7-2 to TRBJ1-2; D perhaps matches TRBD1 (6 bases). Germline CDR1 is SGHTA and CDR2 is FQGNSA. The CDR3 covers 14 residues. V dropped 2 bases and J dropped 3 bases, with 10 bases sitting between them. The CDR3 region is CASSLYRADYGYTF. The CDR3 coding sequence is TGTGCCAGCAGCTTATACAGGGCGGACTATGGCTACACCTTC.

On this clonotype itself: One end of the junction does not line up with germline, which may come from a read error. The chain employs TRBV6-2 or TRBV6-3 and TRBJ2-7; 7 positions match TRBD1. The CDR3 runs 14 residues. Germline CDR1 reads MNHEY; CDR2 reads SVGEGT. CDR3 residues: CASSGDSFPYERYF. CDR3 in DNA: TGTGCCAGCAGTGGGGACAGTTTTCCCTACGAGCGGTACTTC.